This T cell receptor beta chain was observed in a study of blood T cell repertoires in COVID-19. This CDR3 spans 16 amino acids. CDR1 and CDR2 from the germline V gene are SGHVS and FNYEAQ. Deletions cut 0 bases from V and 2 bases from J, with 14 bases between. The protocol was immunoSEQ multiplex PCR, while the TCRdb copy is restricted to in-frame clones and leaves out a portion. The data hold roughly 360,000 clones, with 80% to 90% observed a single time. Participants spanned ages roughly 18 to 90 years and resided in roughly 26 US areas. The V call is TRBV7-6, the J call TRBJ2-7; D call uncertain. The TCR originated in a man aged 30 to 45 who had recovered from COVID-19. Source material: PBMCs or T cells enriched from blood (not recorded which). CDR3 sequence (DNA): TGTGCCAGCAGCTTAGCGGCGAACAGCATGGCCTACGAGCAGTACTTC. Protein sequence: CASSLAANSMAYEQYF.